This record covers a single T cell receptor (beta chain). The record originates from a study of cytomegalovirus exposure and HLA in healthy donors. This table comes from immunoSEQ multiplex PCR, and its TCRdb copy is limited to in-frame clones, with some not included. The profile shows hundreds of thousands of clones, approximately 82% of them singletons. The CDR3 has 16 residues. Germline CDR1 and CDR2: SGHRS and YFSETQ. V lost 6 bases to trimming and J lost 0 bases; unmatched junction nucleotides: 9. These donors were members of the 120-subject validation cohort, a group separate from the roughly 670-subject first cohort.

The sample comprised PBMCs. This chain links TRBV5-1 with TRBJ1-3; 7 nucleotides agree with TRBD1. The clonotype was recovered from a woman under 30 in good health and CMV-seronegative. CDR3 loop: CASKETGYSSGNTIYF. The CDR3 nucleotides read TGCGCCAGCAAGGAGACAGGGTACAGCTCTGGAAACACCATATATTTT.